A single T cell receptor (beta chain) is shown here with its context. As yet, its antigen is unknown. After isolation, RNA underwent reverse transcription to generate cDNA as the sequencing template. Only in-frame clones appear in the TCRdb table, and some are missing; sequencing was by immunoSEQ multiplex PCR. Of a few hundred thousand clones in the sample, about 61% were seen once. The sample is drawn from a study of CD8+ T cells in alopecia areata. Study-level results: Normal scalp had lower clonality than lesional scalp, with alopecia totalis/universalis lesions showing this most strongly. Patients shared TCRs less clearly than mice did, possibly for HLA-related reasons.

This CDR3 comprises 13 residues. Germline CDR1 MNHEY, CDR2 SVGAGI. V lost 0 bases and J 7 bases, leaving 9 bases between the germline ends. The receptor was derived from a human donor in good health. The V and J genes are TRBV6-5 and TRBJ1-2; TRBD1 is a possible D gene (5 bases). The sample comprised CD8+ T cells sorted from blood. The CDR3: CASSYSGDGGYTF. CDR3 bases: TGTGCCAGCAGTTACTCGGGGGACGGTGGCTACACCTTC.